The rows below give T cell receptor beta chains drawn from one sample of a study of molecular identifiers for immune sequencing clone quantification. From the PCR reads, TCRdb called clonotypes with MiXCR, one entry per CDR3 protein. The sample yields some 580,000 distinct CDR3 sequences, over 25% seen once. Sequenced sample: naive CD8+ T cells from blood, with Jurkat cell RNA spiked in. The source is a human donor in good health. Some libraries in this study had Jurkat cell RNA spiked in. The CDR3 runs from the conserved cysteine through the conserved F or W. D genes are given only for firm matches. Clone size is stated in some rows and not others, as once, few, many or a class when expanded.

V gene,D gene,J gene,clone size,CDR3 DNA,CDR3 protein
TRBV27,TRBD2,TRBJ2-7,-,TGTGCCAGCAGTTTAGGGCGGGGGGCGGCCGAGCAGTACTTC,CASSLGRGAAEQYF
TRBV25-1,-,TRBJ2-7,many,TGTGCCAGCAGTGAATCTGGGCAGGGTTTCTACGAGCAGTACTTC,CASSESGQGFYEQYF
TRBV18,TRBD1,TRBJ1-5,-,TGTGCCAGCTCACCGCAGGGGGGCTTATATCAGCCCCAGCATTTT,CASSPQGGLYQPQHF
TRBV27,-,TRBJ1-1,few,TGTGCCAGCAGTTGGGGGGTTCGCACTGAAGCTTTCTTT,CASSWGVRTEAFF
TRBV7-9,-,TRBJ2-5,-,TGTACCAGCAGCTTGGTCGGCAGTCAAGAGGCCCAGTACTTC,CTSSLVGSQEAQYF
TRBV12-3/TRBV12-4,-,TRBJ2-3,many,TGTGCCAGCAGCCCTAGGGGGGACACAGATACGCAGTATTTT,CASSPRGDTDTQYF
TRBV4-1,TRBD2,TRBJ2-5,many,TGCGCCAGCAGCCAAGATTATATGCTAGCGGGAGCATCAGAGACCCAGTACTTC,CASSQDYMLAGASETQYF
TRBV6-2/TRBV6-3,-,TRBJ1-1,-,TGTGCCAGCAGTGCCCCCATTTTTAACACTGAAGCTTTCTTT,CASSAPIFNTEAFF
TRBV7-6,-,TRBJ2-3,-,TGTGCCAGCAGCCAGACACCTGGAAGTTTAGATACGCAGTATTTT,CASSQTPGSLDTQYF
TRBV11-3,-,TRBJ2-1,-,TGTGCCAGCAGCTTAGTCACCACAGGGTTTCATGAGCAGTTCTTC,CASSLVTTGFHEQFF
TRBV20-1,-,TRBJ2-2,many,TGCAGTGCTAGAATCGGGATGGGAACCGGGGAGCTGTTTTTT,CSARIGMGTGELFF
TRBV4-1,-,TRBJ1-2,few,TGCGCCAGCAGCCAAGACGGGACCCTGGGCTATGGCTACACCTTC,CASSQDGTLGYGYTF
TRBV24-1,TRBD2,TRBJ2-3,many,TGTGCCACCCAAGCGGGACTTCTCACAGATACGCAGTATTTT,CATQAGLLTDTQYF
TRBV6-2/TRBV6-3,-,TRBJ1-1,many,TGTGCCAGCAGTTCTCGCAGGGAGAACACTGAAGCTTTCTTT,CASSSRRENTEAFF
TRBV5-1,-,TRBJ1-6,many,TGCGCCAGCAGCTTGGGAGGGGTCGGTTCACCCCTCCACTTT,CASSLGGVGSPLHF
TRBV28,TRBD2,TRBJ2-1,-,TGTGCCAGCAGTCTAGCCTACGGGGGGAGGAATGAGCAGTTCTTC,CASSLAYGGRNEQFF
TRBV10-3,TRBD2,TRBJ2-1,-,TGTGCCATCAGTTCAACGACTAGCACCTACAATGAGCAGTTCTTC,CAISSTTSTYNEQFF
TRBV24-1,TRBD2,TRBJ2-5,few,TGTGCCACCAGTGTTATAGCGGGAGCGATAGAGACCCAGTACTTC,CATSVIAGAIETQYF
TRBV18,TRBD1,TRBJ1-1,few,TGTGCCAGCTCACCACCGGACAGGGGGACCACTGAAGCTTTCTTT,CASSPPDRGTTEAFF
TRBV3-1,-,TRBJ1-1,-,TGTGCCAGCAGCCAAGGTATTCCTCGAACAGGGCCGAACACTGAAGCTTTCTTT,CASSQGIPRTGPNTEAFF
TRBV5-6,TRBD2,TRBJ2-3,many,TGTGCCAGCAGCAAAAGACTAGCGGGAACTAGCACAGATACGCAGTATTTT,CASSKRLAGTSTDTQYF
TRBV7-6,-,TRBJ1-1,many,TGTGCCAGCTTAGCTGACGCCCCGGGGACTGAAGCTTTCTTT,CASLADAPGTEAFF
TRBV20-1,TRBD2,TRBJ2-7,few,TGCAGTGCTAGAGATCCCATTAGGGGAGGGTATCCTAGTTTAAGCGAGCAGTACTTC,CSARDPIRGGYPSLSEQYF
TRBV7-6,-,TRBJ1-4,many,TGTGCCAGCAGCTTAGAAGGAGGGGCTAATGAAAAACTGTTTTTT,CASSLEGGANEKLFF
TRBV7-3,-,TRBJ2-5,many,TGTGCCAGCAGCTTAACGGGGAGCCAAGAGACCCAGTACTTC,CASSLTGSQETQYF
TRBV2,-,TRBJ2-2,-,TGTGCCAGCACAGGGTACACCGGGGAGCTGTTTTTT,CASTGYTGELFF
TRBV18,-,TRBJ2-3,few,TGTGCCAGCTCACCACCGCGGGCAGATACGCAGTATTTT,CASSPPRADTQYF
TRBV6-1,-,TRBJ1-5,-,TGTGCCAGCGGAGGGGAGACAGACAATCAGCCCCAGCATTTT,CASGGETDNQPQHF
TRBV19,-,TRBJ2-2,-,TGTGCCAGTAGTCCCCTTCAGGGAGGCACCGGGGAGCTGTTTTTT,CASSPLQGGTGELFF
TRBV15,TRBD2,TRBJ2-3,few,TGTGCCACCAGCAACCCACTAGCGGGAGGGCCAGATACGCAGTATTTT,CATSNPLAGGPDTQYF
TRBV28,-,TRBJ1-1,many,TGTGCCAGCAGTTTAAGGGGGATGAACACTGAAGCTTTCTTT,CASSLRGMNTEAFF
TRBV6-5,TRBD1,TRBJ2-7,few,TGTGCCAGCAGTTACAGGGACAGCTATATCTACGAGCAGTACTTC,CASSYRDSYIYEQYF
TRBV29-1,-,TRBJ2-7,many,TGCAGCGTTGAAACCGGGCAGGGACCCTTCTACGAGCAGTACTTC,CSVETGQGPFYEQYF
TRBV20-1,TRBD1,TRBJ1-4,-,TGCAGTGCCCCGACAGGGGGAGATGAAAAACTGTTTTTT,CSAPTGGDEKLFF
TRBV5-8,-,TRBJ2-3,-,TGTGCCAGCAGCCAGGGACTCGCGTTCGGCACAGATACGCAGTATTTT,CASSQGLAFGTDTQYF
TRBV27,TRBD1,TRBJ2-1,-,TGTGCCAGCAGTCCCACAGGGGGCCCCTACAATGAGCAGTTCTTC,CASSPTGGPYNEQFF
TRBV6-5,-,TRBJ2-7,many,TGTGCCAGCAGGGCCCTTGCGGGTGCTCCCTACGAGCAGTACTTC,CASRALAGAPYEQYF
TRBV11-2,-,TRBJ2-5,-,TGTGCCAGCAGCTTAGGACCAGGGGCAGAGACCCAGTACTTC,CASSLGPGAETQYF
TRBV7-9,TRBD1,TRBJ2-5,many,TGTGCCAGCAGCTCGGACAGGGTCCTAGGATATATTGAGACCCAGTACTTC,CASSSDRVLGYIETQYF
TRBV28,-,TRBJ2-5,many,TGTGCCAGCAGTCCAGGGGCCGCGGGATGGGAGACCCAGTACTTC,CASSPGAAGWETQYF
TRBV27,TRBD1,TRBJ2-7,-,TGTGCCAGCGGACGACAGGGCTACTACGAGCAGTACTTC,CASGRQGYYEQYF
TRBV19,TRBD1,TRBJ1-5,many,TGTGCCAGTAGTATCGTCCAGGGGGCTGGTCAGCCCCAGCATTTT,CASSIVQGAGQPQHF
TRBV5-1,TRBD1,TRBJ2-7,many,TGCGCCAGCAGCTGGGTGACAGGGACCTACGAGCAGTACTTC,CASSWVTGTYEQYF
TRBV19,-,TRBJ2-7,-,TGTGCCAGTAGTATCGCCAGGAAGGACTACGGGCAGTACTTC,CASSIARKDYGQYF
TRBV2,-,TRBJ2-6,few,TGTGCCAGCGGCCCTAAGGGGGGAGACTCTGGGGCCAACGTCCTGACTTTC,CASGPKGGDSGANVLTF
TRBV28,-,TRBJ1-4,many,TGTGCCAGCAGACCCAGCCTACTAAATGAAAAACTGTTTTTT,CASRPSLLNEKLFF
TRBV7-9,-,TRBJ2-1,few,TGTGCCAGCAGCTTAGGGTCAGCAGAAAGCAATGAGCAGTTCTTC,CASSLGSAESNEQFF
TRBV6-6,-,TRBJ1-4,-,TGTGCCAGCAGTTACACCCCGGGACCCCAAGAGGAAAAACTGTTTTTT,CASSYTPGPQEEKLFF
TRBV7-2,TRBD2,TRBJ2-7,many,TGTGCCAGCAGCTTAGAAGGACTAGCGGACTCCTACGAGCAGTACTTC,CASSLEGLADSYEQYF
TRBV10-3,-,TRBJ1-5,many,TGTGCCATCAGTGAGGGGTCAGGGTACGGTCAGCCCCAGCATTTT,CAISEGSGYGQPQHF
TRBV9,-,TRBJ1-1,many,TGTGCCAGCAGCTCCGAAGCCCGGGACGGAACTACTGAAGCTTTCTTT,CASSSEARDGTTEAFF
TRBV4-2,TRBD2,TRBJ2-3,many,TGTGCCAGCAGCCAAGACGGGCTAGCGGGAGGGCGGAGAGATACGCAGTATTTT,CASSQDGLAGGRRDTQYF
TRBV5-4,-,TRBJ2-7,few,TGTGCCAGCAGCTTGAAGACAGGACCTTCCTACGAGCAGTACTTC,CASSLKTGPSYEQYF
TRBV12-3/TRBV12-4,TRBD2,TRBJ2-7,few,TGTGCCAGCAGTTACACTAGCGGGGATTCCTACGAGCAGTACTTC,CASSYTSGDSYEQYF